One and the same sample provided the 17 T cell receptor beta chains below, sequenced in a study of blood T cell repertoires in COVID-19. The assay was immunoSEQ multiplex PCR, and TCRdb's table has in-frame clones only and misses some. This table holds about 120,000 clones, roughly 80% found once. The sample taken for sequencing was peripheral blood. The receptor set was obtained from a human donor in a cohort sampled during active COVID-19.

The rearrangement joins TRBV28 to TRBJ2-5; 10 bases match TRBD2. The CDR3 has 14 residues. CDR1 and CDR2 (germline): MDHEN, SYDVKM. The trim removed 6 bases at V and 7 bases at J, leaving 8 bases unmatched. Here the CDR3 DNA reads TGTGCCAGCAGCTCAGCGGGAGGGGCCCGGACCCAGTACTTC. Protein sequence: CASSSAGGARTQYF.

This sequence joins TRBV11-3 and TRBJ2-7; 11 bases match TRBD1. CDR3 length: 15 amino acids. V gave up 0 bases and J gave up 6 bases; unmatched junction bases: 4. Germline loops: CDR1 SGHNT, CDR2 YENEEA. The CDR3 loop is CASSLEGQGAGEQYF. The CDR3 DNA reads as TGTGCCAGCAGCTTAGAAGGACAGGGGGCCGGCGAGCAGTACTTC.

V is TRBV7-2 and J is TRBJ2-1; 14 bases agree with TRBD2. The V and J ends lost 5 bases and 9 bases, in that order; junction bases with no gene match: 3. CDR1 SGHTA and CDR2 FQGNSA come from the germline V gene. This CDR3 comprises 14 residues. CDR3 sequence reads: CASSLGLAGGEQFF. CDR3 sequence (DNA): TGTGCCAGCAGCCTAGGACTAGCGGGGGGTGAGCAGTTCTTC.

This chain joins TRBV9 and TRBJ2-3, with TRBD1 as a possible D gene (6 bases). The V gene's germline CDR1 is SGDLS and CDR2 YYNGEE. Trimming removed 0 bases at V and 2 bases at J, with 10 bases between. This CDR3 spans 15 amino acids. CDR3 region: CASSVVGGNTDTQYF. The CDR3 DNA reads TGTGCCAGCAGCGTAGTTGGGGGCAACACAGATACGCAGTATTTT.

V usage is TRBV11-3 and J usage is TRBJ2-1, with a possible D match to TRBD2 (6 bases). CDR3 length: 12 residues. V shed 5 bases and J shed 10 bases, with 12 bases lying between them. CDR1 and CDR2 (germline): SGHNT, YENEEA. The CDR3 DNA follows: TGTGCCAGCAGCAAAGGCGGGGAGGAGCAGTTCTTC. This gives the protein CASSKGGEEQFF.

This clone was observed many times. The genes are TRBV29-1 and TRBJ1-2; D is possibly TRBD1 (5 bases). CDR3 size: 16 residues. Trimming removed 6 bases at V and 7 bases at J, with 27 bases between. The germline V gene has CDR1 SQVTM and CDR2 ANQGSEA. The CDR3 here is CSVDTQDISGSPGYTF. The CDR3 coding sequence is TGCAGCGTCGACACGCAGGACATTTCGGGCTCACCTGGCTACACCTTC.

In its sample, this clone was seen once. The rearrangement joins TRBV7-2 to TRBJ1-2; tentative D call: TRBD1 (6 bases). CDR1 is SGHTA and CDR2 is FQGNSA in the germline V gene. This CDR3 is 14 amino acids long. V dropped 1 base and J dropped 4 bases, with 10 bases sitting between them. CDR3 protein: CASSLERGAYGYTF. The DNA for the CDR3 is TGTGCCAGCAGCTTAGAACGGGGGGCCTATGGCTACACCTTC.

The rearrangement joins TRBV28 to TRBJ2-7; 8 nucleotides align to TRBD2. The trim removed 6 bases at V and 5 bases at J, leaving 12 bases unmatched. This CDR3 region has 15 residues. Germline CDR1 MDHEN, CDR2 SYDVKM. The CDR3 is CASRPTGGLLNEQYF. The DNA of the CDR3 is TGTGCCAGCAGGCCCACGGGAGGGCTTCTTAACGAGCAGTACTTC.

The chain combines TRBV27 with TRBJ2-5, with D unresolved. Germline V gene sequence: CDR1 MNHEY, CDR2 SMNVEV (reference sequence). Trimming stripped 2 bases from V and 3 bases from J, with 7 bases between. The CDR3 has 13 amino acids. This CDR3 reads CASSLTPKETQYF. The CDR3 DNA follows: TGTGCCAGCAGTTTAACACCGAAAGAGACCCAGTACTTC.

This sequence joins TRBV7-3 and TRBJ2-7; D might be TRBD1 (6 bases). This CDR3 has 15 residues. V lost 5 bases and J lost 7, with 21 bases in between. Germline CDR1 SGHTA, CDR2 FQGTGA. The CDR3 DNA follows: TGTGCCAGCAGCGCGAGACGGGACACGATGGGGGAGCAGTACTTC. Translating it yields CASSARRDTMGEQYF.

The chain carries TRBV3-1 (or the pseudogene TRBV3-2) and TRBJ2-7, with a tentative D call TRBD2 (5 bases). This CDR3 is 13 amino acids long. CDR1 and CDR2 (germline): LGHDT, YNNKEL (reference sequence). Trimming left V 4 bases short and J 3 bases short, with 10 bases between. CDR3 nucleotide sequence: TGTGCCAGCAGCCCTACTAGTGGCTACGAGCAGTACTTC. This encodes CASSPTSGYEQYF.

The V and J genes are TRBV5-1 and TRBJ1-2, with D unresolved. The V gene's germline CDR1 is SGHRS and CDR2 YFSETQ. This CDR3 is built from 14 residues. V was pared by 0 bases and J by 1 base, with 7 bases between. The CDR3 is CASSLAGGNYGYTF. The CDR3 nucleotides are TGCGCCAGCAGCTTGGCTGGAGGTAACTATGGCTACACCTTC.

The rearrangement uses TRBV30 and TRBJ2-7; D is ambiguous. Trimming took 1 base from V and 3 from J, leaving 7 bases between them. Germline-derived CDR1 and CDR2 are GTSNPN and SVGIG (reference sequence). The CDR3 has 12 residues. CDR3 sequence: CAWSATGYEQYF. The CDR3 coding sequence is TGTGCCTGGAGTGCGACTGGCTACGAGCAGTACTTC. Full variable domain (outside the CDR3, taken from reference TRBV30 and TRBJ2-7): SQTIHQWPATLVQPVGSPLSLECTVEGTSNPNLYWYRQAAGRGLQLLFYSVGIGQISSEVPQNLSASRPQDRQFILSSKKLLLSDSGFYLCAWSATGYEQYFGPGTRLTVT.

As DNA, the CDR3 is TGTGCCTGGAGGGGACAGTCAAACTATGGCTACACCTTC. Amino acid sequence: CAWRGQSNYGYTF. The chain uses TRBV30 and TRBJ1-2; 7 bases are a match to TRBD1. Germline V CDR1 and CDR2: GTSNPN, SVGIG (reference sequence). The V gene end was trimmed by 3 bases and the J gene end by 2 bases; junction bases not matched to a gene: 3. The CDR3 is 13 amino acids.

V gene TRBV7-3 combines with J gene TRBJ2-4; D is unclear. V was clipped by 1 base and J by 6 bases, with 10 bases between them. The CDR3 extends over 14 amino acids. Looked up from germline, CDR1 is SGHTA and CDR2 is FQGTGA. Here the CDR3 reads CASSLNSQRNIQYF. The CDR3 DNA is TGTGCCAGCAGCTTAAACAGCCAAAGAAACATTCAGTACTTC.

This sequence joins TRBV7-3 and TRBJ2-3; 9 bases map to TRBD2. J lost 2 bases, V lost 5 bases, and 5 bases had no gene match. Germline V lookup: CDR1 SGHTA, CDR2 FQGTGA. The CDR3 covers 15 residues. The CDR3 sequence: CASSPRGGNTDTQYF. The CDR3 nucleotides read TGTGCCAGCAGCCCGCGGGGGGGTAACACAGATACGCAGTATTTT.

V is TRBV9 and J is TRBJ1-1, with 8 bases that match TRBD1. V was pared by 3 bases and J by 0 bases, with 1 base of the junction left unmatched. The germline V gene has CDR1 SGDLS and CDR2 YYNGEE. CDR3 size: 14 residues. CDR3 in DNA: TGTGCCAGCAGCGAGGACAGGGTGAACACTGAAGCTTTCTTT. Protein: CASSEDRVNTEAFF.